Given below is one T cell receptor beta chain in context. What it recognizes is unknown. Germline V gives CDR1 SGHRS, CDR2 YFSETQ. J gave up 4 bases and V 4 bases, and 8 bases lay outside the gene matches. This CDR3 is built from 15 residues. Three pembrolizumab responders had their TCRs sequenced. The assay was immunoSEQ multiplex PCR, and TCRdb's table has in-frame clones only and misses some. The data show about 14,000 clones, 65% to 90% seen once. The sample belongs to a study of PD-1 blockade in mismatch repair-deficient tumors. Study observations and caveats: Tumor-resident clones, often undetectable pretreatment in blood, expanded then contracted after pembrolizumab.

The sequencing used PBMCs, collected around 15 weeks after starting pembrolizumab. V gene TRBV5-1 combines with J gene TRBJ2-7, with TRBD1 identical over 10 bases. The sequence derives from an adult with mismatch repair-deficient cancer. The CDR3 sequence: CASSLRDRGSYEQYF. DNA of the CDR3: TGCGCCAGCAGCCTCCGGGACAGGGGAAGTTACGAGCAGTACTTC.